Shown below are 25 T cell receptor beta chains from a single sample sequenced in a study of blood T cell repertoires in COVID-19. Profiled with immunoSEQ multiplex PCR; TCRdb holds only in-frame clones, not every one. Of approximately 290,000 clones in the sample, 80% to 90% were seen once. Sequencing was performed on peripheral blood. These receptors came from a man aged 30-40 years with acute or convalescent COVID-19.

The rearrangement joins TRBV6-1 to TRBJ1-2; weak D call: TRBD1 (6 bases). The germline V gene encodes CDR1 MNHNS and CDR2 SASEGT. This CDR3 comprises 14 residues. Trimming shortened V by 2 bases and J by 6 bases, and 13 bases separated the two germline ends. The CDR3 DNA follows: TGTGCCAGCAGTGAACAAACACAGGGTAATGGCTACACCTTC. Translation gives CASSEQTQGNGYTF.

The chain links TRBV24-1 to TRBJ2-1, with TRBD1 matching 8 bases. J gave up 6 bases and V 3 bases, and 12 bases lay outside the gene matches. The CDR3 sequence is 17 residues long. Germline loops: CDR1 KGHDR, CDR2 SFDVKD. CDR3 amino acids: CATSDPTSRTGGNEQFF. The CDR3 bases are TGTGCCACCAGTGATCCCACGAGTCGAACAGGGGGCAATGAGCAGTTCTTC.

The chain links TRBV4-2 to TRBJ2-5; 8 bases line up with TRBD2. The V gene end was trimmed by 3 bases and the J gene end by 1 base; junction bases not matched to a gene: 28. This CDR3 contains 23 residues. Germline loops: CDR1 LGHNA, CDR2 YNFKEQ. CDR3 bases: TGTGCCAGCAGCCACCGGGCGGCTTCTGCGGGGCGGGAGGACCGAACCCCCCAAGAGACCCAGTACTTC. It is translated as CASSHRAASAGREDRTPQETQYF.

This chain links TRBV5-1 with TRBJ2-2, with 9 bases aligning to TRBD1. V lost 6 bases and J lost 3; bases outside the gene matches: 6. The CDR3 loop spans 15 amino acids. Germline V gene data show CDR1 as SGHRS and CDR2 as YFSETQ. This CDR3 is CASTRQGGDTGELFF. CDR3 sequence (DNA): TGCGCCAGCACTCGACAGGGGGGTGACACCGGGGAGCTGTTTTTT.

V is TRBV30 and J is TRBJ1-5; no clear D. The CDR3 is 13 amino acids. V was pared by 5 bases and J by 7 bases, with 15 bases between. CDR1 and CDR2 from the germline V gene are GTSNPN and SVGIG (reference sequence). The CDR3 loop is CAWAAGSGQPQHF. Written as DNA, the CDR3 is TGTGCCTGGGCGGCAGGCAGCGGACAGCCCCAGCATTTT.

The chain is built from TRBV13 and TRBJ1-2, with D maybe TRBD1 (6 bases). Germline V gene data show CDR1 as PRHDT and CDR2 as FYEKMQ (reference sequence). V lost 5 bases to trimming and J lost 3 bases, with 22 bases between them. This CDR3 contains 17 residues. This CDR3 reads CASSDTPGRQAYYGYTF. The CDR3 nucleotides are TGTGCCAGCAGCGATACCCCAGGACGACAGGCGTACTATGGCTACACCTTC.

This rearrangement joins TRBV11-2 to TRBJ2-7, with D possibly TRBD2 on 5 matching bases. V was cut by 5 bases and J by 4 bases, with 15 bases left in between. The V gene's germline CDR1 is SGHAT and CDR2 FQNNGV. The CDR3 spans 14 residues. CDR3 region: CASSPTPGRYEQYF. CDR3 nucleotides: TGTGCCAGCAGCCCAACCCCGGGGAGATACGAGCAGTACTTC.

A remark on this clone: At one end the junction does not follow the germline gene, possibly because of a read error. This sequence joins TRBV12-3 or TRBV12-4 and TRBJ2-7; tentatively, D is TRBD1 (6 bases). The CDR3 sequence is 11 residues long. The CDR3 region has the DNA TGTGCCAGCAGTTTTCTTGGGGGCAGGGGCTTC. Its protein is CASSFLGGRGF.

The gene calls are TRBV5-5 and TRBJ1-1; no clear D. The V and J ends lost 1 base and 4 bases respectively, with 5 bases between them. Germline V gene lookup returns CDR1 SGHKS and CDR2 YYEKEE (reference sequence). The CDR3 length is 12 residues. This CDR3 is CASSLSGTEAFF. The CDR3 DNA sequence: TGTGCCAGCAGCTTGTCGGGCACTGAAGCTTTCTTT.

J is TRBJ1-6 and V is TRBV6-2 or TRBV6-3; D gene unclear. Between the trimmed V and J ends, which lost 3 bases and 6 bases, there was a span of 9 bases. The CDR3 has 14 amino acids. CDR1 and CDR2 from the germline V gene are MNHEY and SVGEGT. Here the CDR3 reads CASSYSSLNSPLHF. DNA for the CDR3: TGTGCCAGCAGTTATTCCTCTCTTAATTCACCCCTCCACTTT.

The chain uses TRBV6-4 and TRBJ1-6; D possibly corresponds to TRBD1 (5 bases). The CDR3 runs 14 residues. The germline CDR1 and CDR2 sequences are MRHNA and SNTAGT. V lost 2 bases, J lost 4 bases, and 6 bases lay in between. The chain's CDR3 is CASSDQGYNSPLHF. The CDR3 DNA reads TGTGCCAGCAGTGACCAGGGTTATAATTCACCCCTCCACTTT.

The J gene is TRBJ1-1, the V gene TRBV5-4; the match to TRBD1 covers 7 bases. The CDR3 sequence is 13 residues long. Germline lookup yields CDR1 SGHNT and CDR2 YYREEE (reference sequence). The V and J ends lost 4 bases and 7 bases, in that order; junction bases with no gene match: 7. The CDR3 bases are TGTGCCAGCAGCAGCGACAGGGTCGGTGAAGCTTTCTTT. This sequence encodes CASSSDRVGEAFF.

J is TRBJ2-7 and V is TRBV11-2, with a tentative D call TRBD2 (6 bases). Germline V CDR1 and CDR2: SGHAT, FQNNGV. The CDR3 has 14 residues. Trimming stripped 5 bases from V and 3 bases from J, with 14 bases between. CDR3: CASSAQRVVYEQYF. Written as DNA, the CDR3 is TGTGCCAGCAGCGCCCAGCGGGTAGTCTACGAGCAGTACTTC.

The J gene is TRBJ1-1, the V gene TRBV7-9; the match to TRBD1 covers 12 bases. The CDR3 is 16 residues long. V gave up 4 bases and J gave up 5 bases; unmatched junction bases: 8. Per the germline V gene, CDR1 is SEHNR and CDR2 is FQNEAQ (reference sequence). CDR3 DNA sequence: TGTGCCAGCAGCTCATTACCGGGACAGGGGGCTACTGAAGCTTTCTTT. Protein product: CASSSLPGQGATEAFF.

V usage is TRBV19 and J usage is TRBJ2-2, with no clear D. The CDR3 sequence is 14 residues long. Germline assignment: CDR1 LNHDA and CDR2 SQIVND (reference sequence). Trimming shortened V by 3 bases and J by 2 bases, and 7 bases separated the two germline ends. The CDR3 here is CASSILANTGELFF. CDR3 nucleotide sequence: TGTGCCAGTAGTATTTTAGCTAACACCGGGGAGCTGTTTTTT.

The chain is built from TRBV6-5 and TRBJ2-7; D perhaps matches TRBD1 (6 bases). The CDR3 loop spans 14 amino acids. Trimming removed 4 bases at V and 7 bases at J, with 17 bases between. Germline lookup yields CDR1 MNHEY and CDR2 SVGAGI. The CDR3 here is CASSFRDTPLEQYF. CDR3 nucleotides: TGTGCCAGCAGTTTCCGGGACACCCCCCTGGAGCAGTACTTC.

The chain recombines TRBV10-3 with TRBJ1-5; 7 bases agree with TRBD1. This CDR3 contains 13 residues. The J segment lost 5 bases and the V segment lost 6 bases, leaving 4 bases of the junction unmatched. Germline V gives CDR1 ENHRY, CDR2 SYGVKD. The CDR3 is CAIRGDSYQPQHF. For the CDR3, the DNA is TGTGCCATCAGGGGGGACAGCTATCAGCCCCAGCATTTT.

The chain employs TRBV6-5 and TRBJ2-3; 12 nucleotides match TRBD1. Germline values: CDR1 MNHEY, CDR2 SVGAGI. V was clipped by 7 bases and J by 6 bases; unmatched bases: 5. The CDR3 has 14 residues. The CDR3 is CASTRDRGLDTQYF. DNA for the CDR3: TGTGCCAGCACCCGGGACAGGGGGCTGGATACGCAGTATTTT.

The CDR3 loop is CASSKDRVYGYTF. The CDR3 coding sequence is TGTGCCAGTAGTAAGGACAGGGTCTATGGCTACACCTTC. This chain connects TRBV19 to TRBJ1-2; 8 bases agree with TRBD1. This CDR3 spans 13 amino acids. V dropped 4 bases and J dropped 4; count of bases not matched to a gene: 2. Germline CDR1 reads LNHDA; CDR2 reads SQIVND (reference sequence). Using reference TRBV19 and TRBJ1-2 for the parts outside the CDR3, the full variable domain is DGGITQSPKYLFRKEGQNVTLSCEQNLNHDAMYWYRQDPGQGLRLIYYSQIVNDFQKGDIAEGYSVSREKKESFPLTVTSAQKNPTAFYLCASSKDRVYGYTFGSGTRLTVV.

The V gene is TRBV7-9, the J gene TRBJ2-3; 9 bases align to TRBD2. Germline CDR1 reads SEHNR; CDR2 reads FQNEAQ (reference sequence). CDR3 size: 15 residues. J was trimmed by 0 bases and V by 8 bases; bases with no gene match: 6. The CDR3 loop reads CASGLAGYSTDTQYF. CDR3 in DNA: TGTGCCAGCGGGCTAGCGGGGTATAGCACAGATACGCAGTATTTT.

The chain has TRBV3-1 (or the pseudogene TRBV3-2) and TRBJ1-2; TRBD1 matches 7 bases. This CDR3 comprises 13 residues. V shed 2 bases, J shed 7 bases, and the junction held 4 bases outside the gene matches. The germline V gene encodes CDR1 LGHDT and CDR2 YNNKEL (reference sequence). CDR3 protein: CASSQRTGTGYTF. As DNA, the CDR3 is TGTGCCAGCAGCCAAAGGACAGGCACTGGCTACACCTTC.

The gene calls are TRBV6-5 and TRBJ2-3; 9 bases match TRBD1. Germline V lookup: CDR1 MNHEY, CDR2 SVGAGI. Trimming removed 10 bases from V and 6 bases from J; junction bases left unmatched: 11. This CDR3 contains 14 residues. CDR3 region: CANPGQGWMDTQYF. The CDR3 region has the DNA TGTGCCAACCCGGGACAGGGATGGATGGATACGCAGTATTTT.

J is TRBJ1-4 and V is TRBV9, with D perhaps TRBD1 (5 bases). This CDR3 spans 17 amino acids. The germline gives CDR1 SGDLS, CDR2 YYNGEE. V was cut by 4 bases and J by 8 bases, with 24 bases left in between. The CDR3 spells CASSPGGAGQWSEKLFF. The CDR3, as DNA: TGTGCCAGCAGCCCGGGAGGGGCAGGTCAGTGGTCGGAAAAACTGTTTTTT.

The chain uses TRBV9 and TRBJ1-4; the D gene is possibly TRBD1 (5 bases). CDR1 and CDR2 (germline): SGDLS, YYNGEE. V lost 0 bases to trimming and J lost 7 bases, with 16 bases between them. This CDR3 contains 16 residues. The CDR3 DNA reads TGTGCCAGCAGCGTAGGAAAGGGGATGGCGAGTGAAAAACTGTTTTTT. It is translated as CASSVGKGMASEKLFF.

The CDR3 DNA follows: TGTGCCTGGAGTGTACTTGGTTTGGGCAATCAGCCCCAGCATTTT. This gives the protein CAWSVLGLGNQPQHF. The chain has TRBV30 and TRBJ1-5; D uncertain. Germline V CDR1 and CDR2: GTSNPN, SVGIG (reference sequence). CDR3 size: 15 residues. V was trimmed by 0 bases and J by 2 bases, leaving 11 bases between them.